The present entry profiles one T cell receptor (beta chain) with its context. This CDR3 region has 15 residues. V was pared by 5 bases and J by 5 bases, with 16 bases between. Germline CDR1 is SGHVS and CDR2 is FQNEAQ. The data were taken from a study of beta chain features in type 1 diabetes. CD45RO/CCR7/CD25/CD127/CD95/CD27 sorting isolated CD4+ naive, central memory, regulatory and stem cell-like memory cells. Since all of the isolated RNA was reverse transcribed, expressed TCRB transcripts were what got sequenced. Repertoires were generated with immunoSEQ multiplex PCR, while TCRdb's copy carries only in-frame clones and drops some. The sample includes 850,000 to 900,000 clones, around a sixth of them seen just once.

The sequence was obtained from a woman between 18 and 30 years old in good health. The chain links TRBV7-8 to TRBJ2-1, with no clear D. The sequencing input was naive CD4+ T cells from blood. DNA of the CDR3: TGTGCCAGCAGCCCCAAGACTGGTGGGGACAATGAGCAGTTCTTC. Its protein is CASSPKTGGDNEQFF.